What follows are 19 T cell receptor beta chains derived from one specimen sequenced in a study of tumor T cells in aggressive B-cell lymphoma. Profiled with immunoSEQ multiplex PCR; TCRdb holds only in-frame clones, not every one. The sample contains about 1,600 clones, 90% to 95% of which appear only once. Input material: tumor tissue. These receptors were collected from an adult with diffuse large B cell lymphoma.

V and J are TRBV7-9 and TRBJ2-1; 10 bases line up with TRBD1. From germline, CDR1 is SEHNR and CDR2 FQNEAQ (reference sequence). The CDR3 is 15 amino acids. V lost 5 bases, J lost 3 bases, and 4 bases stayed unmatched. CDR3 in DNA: TGTGCCAGCAGCGATGGGACAGGGGACTACAATGAGCAGTTCTTC. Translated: CASSDGTGDYNEQFF.

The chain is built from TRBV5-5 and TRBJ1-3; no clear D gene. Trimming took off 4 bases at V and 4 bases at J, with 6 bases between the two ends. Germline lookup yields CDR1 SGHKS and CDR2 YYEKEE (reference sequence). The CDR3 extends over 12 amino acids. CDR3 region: CASSRVGNTIYF. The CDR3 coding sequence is TGTGCCAGCAGCCGGGTGGGAAACACCATATATTTT.

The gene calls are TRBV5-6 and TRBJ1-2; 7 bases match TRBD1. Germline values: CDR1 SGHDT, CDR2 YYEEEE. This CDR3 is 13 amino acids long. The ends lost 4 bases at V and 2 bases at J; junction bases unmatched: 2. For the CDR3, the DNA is TGTGCCAGCAGCCCGACAGGGAACTATGGCTACACCTTC. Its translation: CASSPTGNYGYTF.

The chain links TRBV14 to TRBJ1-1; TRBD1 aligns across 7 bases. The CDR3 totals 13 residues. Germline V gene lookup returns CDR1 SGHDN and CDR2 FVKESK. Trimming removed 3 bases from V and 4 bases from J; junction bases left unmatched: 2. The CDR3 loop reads CASSQDRTTEAFF. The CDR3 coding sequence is TGTGCCAGCAGCCAGGACAGGACCACTGAAGCTTTCTTT.

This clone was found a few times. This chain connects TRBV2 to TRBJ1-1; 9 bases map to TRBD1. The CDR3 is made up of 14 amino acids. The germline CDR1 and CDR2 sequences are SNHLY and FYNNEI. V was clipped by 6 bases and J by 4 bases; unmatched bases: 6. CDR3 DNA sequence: TGTGCCAGCAGGGGAGGACAGGGGATCACTGAAGCTTTCTTT. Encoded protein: CASRGGQGITEAFF. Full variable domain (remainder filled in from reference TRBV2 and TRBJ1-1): EPEVTQTPSHQVTQMGQEVILRCVPISNHLYFYWYRQILGQKVEFLVSFYNNEISEKSEIFDDQFSVERPDGSNFTLKIRSTKLEDSAMYFCASRGGQGITEAFFGQGTRLTVV.

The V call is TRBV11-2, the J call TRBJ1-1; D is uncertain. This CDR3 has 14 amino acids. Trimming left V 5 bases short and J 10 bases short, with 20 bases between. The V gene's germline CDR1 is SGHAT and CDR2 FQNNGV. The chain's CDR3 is CASSQPGGPSVAFF. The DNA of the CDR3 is TGTGCCAGCAGCCAGCCAGGCGGGCCGTCAGTAGCTTTCTTT.

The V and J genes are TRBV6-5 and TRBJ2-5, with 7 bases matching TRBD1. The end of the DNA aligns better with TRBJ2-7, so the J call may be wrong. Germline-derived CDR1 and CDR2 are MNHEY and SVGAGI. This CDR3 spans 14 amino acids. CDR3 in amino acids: CASSSQGSADEQYF. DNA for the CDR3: TGTGCCAGCAGCTCACAGGGGTCCGCGGACGAGCAGTACTTC.

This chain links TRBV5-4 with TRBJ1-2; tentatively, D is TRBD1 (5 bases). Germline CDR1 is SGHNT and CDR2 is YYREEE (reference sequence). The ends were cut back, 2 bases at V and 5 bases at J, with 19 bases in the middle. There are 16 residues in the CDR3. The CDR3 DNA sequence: TGTGCCAGCAGCTTATACGGGGGAGGCGCCTCTTATGGCTACACCTTC. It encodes CASSLYGGGASYGYTF.

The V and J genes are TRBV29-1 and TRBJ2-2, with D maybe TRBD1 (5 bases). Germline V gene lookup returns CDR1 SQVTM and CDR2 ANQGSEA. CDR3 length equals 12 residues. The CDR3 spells CSADSITGELFF. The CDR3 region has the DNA TGCAGTGCCGACAGTATCACCGGGGAGCTGTTTTTT.

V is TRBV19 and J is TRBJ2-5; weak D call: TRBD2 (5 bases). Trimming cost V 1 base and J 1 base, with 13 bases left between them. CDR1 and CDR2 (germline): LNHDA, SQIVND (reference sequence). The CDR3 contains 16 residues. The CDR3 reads CASSIGLRAGQETQYF. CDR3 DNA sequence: TGTGCCAGTAGTATAGGGCTGCGGGCAGGCCAAGAGACCCAGTACTTC.

The CDR3 DNA is TGTGCCAGCAGTGTGCAGGGGGCGGGATACGAGCAGTACTTC. This encodes CASSVQGAGYEQYF. This chain joins TRBV2 and TRBJ2-7; 8 bases match TRBD1. The CDR3 has 14 residues. With 4 bases clipped from V and 4 bases from J, the junction kept 6 bases outside the gene matches. Germline values: CDR1 SNHLY, CDR2 FYNNEI.

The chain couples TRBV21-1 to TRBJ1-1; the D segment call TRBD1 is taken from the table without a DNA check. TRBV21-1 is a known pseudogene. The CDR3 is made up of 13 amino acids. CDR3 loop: CANGHRINTEAFF. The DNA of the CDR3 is TGTGCCAACGGCCACAGGATTAACACTGAAGCTTTCTTT.

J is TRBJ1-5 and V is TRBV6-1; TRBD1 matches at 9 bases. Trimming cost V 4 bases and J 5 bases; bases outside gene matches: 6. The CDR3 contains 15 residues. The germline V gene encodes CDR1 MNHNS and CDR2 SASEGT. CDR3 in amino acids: CASSGTGGPDQPQHF. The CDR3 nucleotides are TGTGCCAGCAGTGGCACAGGGGGCCCGGATCAGCCCCAGCATTTT.

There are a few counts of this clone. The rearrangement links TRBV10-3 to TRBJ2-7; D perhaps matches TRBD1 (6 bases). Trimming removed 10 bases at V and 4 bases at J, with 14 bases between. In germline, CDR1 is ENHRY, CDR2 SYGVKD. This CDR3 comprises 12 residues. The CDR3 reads CATMRQDYEQYF. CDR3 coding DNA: TGTGCCACCATGCGACAGGATTACGAGCAGTACTTC.

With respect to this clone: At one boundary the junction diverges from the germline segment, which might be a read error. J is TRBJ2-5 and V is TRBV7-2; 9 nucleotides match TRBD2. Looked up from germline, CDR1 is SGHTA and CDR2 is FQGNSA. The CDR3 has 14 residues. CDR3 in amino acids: CASGLAGGRETQYF. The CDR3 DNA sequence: TGTGCCAGCGGCTTGGCGGGGGGGCGAGAGACCCAGTACTTC.

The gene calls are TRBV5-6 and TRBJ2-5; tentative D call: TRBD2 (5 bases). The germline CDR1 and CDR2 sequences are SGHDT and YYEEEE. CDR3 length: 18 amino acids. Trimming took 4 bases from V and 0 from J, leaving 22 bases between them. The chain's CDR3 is CASSPYGVGFGYQETQYF. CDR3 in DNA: TGTGCCAGCAGCCCGTACGGGGTGGGCTTTGGGTACCAAGAGACCCAGTACTTC.

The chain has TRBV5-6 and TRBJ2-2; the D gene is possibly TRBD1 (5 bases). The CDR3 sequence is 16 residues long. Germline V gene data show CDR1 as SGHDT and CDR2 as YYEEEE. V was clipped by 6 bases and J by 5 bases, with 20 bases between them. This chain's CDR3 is CASTKGIGASTGELFF. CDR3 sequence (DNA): TGTGCCAGCACCAAGGGGATAGGGGCGTCAACCGGGGAGCTGTTTTTT.

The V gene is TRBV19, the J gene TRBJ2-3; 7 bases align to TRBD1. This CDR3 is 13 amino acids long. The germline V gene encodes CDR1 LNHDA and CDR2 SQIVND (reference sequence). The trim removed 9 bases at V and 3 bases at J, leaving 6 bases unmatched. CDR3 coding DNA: TGTGCCAGCTCTACAGGGGAGACAGATACGCAGTATTTT. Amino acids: CASSTGETDTQYF.

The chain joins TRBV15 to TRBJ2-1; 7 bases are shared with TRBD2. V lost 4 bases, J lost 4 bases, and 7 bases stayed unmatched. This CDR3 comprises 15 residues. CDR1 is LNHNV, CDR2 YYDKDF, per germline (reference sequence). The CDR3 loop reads CATSMTSRAYNEQFF. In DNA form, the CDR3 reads TGTGCCACCAGCATGACTAGCAGGGCGTACAATGAGCAGTTCTTC.